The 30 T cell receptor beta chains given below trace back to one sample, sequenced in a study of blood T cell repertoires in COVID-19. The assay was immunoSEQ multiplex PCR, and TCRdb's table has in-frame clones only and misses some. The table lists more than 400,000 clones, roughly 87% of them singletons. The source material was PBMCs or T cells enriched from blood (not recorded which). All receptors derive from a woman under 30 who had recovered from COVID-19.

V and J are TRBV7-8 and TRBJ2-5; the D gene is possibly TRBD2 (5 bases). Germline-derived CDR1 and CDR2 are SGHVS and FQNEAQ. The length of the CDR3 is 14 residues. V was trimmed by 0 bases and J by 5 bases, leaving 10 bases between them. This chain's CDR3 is CASSLAGSGETQYF. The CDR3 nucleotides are TGTGCCAGCAGCTTAGCCGGATCGGGGGAGACCCAGTACTTC.

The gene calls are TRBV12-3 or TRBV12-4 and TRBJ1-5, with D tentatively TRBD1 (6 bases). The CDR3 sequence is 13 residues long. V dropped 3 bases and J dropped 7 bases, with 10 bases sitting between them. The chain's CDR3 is CASSFEGVQPQHF. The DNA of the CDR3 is TGTGCCAGCAGTTTCGAGGGGGTCCAGCCCCAGCATTTT.

Here the CDR3 reads CATSRDRDTGELFF. The CDR3 DNA is TGTGCCACCAGCAGAGATCGAGACACCGGGGAGCTGTTTTTT. The rearrangement joins TRBV15 to TRBJ2-2, with no clear D. Trimming cost V 0 bases and J 3 bases, with 5 bases left between them. CDR3 length: 14 residues. CDR1 and CDR2 from the germline V gene are LNHNV and YYDKDF (reference sequence).

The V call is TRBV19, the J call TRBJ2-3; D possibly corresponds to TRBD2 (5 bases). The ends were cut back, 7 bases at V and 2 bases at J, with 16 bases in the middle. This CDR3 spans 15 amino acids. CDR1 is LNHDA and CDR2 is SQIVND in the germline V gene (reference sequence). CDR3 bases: TGTGCCAGTAAAGCGGCCGCCAGAAACACAGATACGCAGTATTTT. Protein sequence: CASKAAARNTDTQYF.

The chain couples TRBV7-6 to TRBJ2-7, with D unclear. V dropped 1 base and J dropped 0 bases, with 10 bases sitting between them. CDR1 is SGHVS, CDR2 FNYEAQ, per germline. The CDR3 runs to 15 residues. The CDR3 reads CASSLVGLSSYEQYF. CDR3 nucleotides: TGTGCCAGCAGCTTAGTTGGGCTCAGCTCCTACGAGCAGTACTTC.

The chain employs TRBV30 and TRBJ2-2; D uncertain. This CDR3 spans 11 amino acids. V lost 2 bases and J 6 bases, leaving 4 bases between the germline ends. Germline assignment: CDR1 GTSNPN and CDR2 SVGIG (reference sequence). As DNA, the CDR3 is TGTGCCTGGAGTCCTCCCGGGGAGCTGTTTTTT. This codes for CAWSPPGELFF.

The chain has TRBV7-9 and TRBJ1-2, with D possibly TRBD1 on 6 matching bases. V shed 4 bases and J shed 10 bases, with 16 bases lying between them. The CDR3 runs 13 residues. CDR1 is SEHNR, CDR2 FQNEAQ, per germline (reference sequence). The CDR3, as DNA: TGTGCCAGCAGCTATTTAACCAACAGGGACTACACCTTC. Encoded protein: CASSYLTNRDYTF.

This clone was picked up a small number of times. The CDR3 DNA sequence: TGCGCCAGCAGCAGGCAGGGTACATCGGAGTCACCCCTCCACTTT. Protein sequence: CASSRQGTSESPLHF. V and J are TRBV4-1 and TRBJ1-6; TRBD1 might be the D (5 bases). Trimming removed 5 bases from V and 10 bases from J, with 18 bases in between. The CDR3 is 15 residues long. Germline loops: CDR1 MGHRA, CDR2 YSYEKL.

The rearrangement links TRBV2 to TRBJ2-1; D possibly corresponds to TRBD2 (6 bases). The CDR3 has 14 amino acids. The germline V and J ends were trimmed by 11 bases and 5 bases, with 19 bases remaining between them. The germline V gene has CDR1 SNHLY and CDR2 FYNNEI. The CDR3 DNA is TGTGCCGCGGGGAGGAAAATTACTCACAATGAGCAGTTCTTC. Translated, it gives CAAGRKITHNEQFF.

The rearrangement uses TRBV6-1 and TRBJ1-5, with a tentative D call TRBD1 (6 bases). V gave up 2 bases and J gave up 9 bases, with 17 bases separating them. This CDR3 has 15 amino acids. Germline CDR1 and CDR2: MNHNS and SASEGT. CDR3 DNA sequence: TGTGCCAGCAGTGAACCTATACAGGGCCTTCGGCCCCAGCATTTT. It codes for CASSEPIQGLRPQHF.

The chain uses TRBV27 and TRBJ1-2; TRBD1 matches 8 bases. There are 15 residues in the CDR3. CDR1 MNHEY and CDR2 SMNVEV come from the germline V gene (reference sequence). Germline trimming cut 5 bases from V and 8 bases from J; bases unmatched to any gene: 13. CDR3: CASSAYPGGPGGYTF. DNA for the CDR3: TGTGCCAGCAGTGCCTACCCAGGGGGCCCGGGGGGCTACACCTTC.

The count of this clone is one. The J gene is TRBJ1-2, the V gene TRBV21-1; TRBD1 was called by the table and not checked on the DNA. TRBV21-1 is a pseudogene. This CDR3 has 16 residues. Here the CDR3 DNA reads TGTGCCAGCAGCAATGATGGGACAGGGAACGCCTATGGCTACACCTTC. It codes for CASSNDGTGNAYGYTF.

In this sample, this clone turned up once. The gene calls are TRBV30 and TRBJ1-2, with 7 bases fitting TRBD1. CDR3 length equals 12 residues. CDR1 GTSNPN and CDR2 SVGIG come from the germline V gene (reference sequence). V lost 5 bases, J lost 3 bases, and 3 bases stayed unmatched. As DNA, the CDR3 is TGTGCCTGGTTCAGGGGGGACTATGGCTACACCTTC. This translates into CAWFRGDYGYTF.

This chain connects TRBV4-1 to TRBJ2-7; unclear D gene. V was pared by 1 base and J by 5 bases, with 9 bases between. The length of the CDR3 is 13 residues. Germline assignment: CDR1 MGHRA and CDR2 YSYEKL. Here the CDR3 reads CASSQGRRDEQYF. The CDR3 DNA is TGCGCCAGCAGCCAAGGCAGGCGCGACGAGCAGTACTTC.

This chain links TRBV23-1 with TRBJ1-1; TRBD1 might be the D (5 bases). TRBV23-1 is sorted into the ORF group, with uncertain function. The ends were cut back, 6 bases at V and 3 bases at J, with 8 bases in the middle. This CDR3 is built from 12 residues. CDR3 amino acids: CASRGGDTEAFF. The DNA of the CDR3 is TGCGCCAGCAGGGGGGGGGACACTGAAGCTTTCTTT.

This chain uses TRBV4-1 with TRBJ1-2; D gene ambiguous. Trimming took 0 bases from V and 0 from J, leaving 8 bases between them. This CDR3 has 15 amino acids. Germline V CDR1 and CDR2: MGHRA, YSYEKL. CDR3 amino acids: CASSQERVSNYGYTF. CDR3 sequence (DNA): TGCGCCAGCAGCCAAGAGAGAGTCTCTAACTATGGCTACACCTTC.

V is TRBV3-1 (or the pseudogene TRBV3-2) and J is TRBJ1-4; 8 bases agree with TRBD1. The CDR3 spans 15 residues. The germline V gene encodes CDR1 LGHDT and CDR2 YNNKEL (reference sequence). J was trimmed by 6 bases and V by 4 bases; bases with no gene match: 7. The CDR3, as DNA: TGTGCCAGCAGCCCTAGGTCGGGACAGGATGAAAAACTGTTTTTT. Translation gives CASSPRSGQDEKLFF.

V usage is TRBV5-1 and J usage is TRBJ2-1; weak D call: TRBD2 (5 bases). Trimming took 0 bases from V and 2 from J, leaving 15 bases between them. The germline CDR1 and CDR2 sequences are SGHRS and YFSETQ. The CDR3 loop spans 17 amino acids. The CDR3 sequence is CASSLGRGLLAYNEQFF. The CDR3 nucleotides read TGCGCCAGCAGCTTGGGTAGAGGGCTGTTAGCCTACAATGAGCAGTTCTTC.

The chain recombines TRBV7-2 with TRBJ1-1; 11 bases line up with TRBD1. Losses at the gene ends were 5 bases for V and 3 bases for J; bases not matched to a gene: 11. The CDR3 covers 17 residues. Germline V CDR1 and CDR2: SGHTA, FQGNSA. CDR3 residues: CASSPGQGALGYTEAFF. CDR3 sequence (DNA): TGTGCCAGCAGCCCTGGACAGGGGGCATTAGGGTACACTGAAGCTTTCTTT.

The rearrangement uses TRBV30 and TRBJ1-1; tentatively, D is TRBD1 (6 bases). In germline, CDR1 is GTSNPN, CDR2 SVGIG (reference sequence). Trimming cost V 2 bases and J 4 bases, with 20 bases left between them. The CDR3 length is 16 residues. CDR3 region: CAWSSTLQGVSTEAFF. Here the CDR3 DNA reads TGTGCCTGGAGTTCCACCCTACAGGGAGTGAGCACTGAAGCTTTCTTT.

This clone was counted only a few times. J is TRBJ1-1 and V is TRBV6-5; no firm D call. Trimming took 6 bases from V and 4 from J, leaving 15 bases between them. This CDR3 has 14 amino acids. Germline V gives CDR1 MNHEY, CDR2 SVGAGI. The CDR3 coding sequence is TGTGCCAGCAGCATGGGCCCCTTGAGCACTGAAGCTTTCTTT. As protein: CASSMGPLSTEAFF.

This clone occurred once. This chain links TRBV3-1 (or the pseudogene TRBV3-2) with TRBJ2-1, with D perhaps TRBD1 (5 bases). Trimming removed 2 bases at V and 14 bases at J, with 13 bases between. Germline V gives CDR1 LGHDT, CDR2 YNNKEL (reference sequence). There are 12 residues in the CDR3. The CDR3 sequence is CASSQPRRQKFF. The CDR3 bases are TGTGCCAGCAGCCAACCCAGGCGACAGAAGTTCTTC.

The chain's CDR3 is CASTPRPNSPLHF. DNA for the CDR3: TGTGCCAGCACCCCCCGTCCCAATTCACCCCTCCACTTT. This sequence joins TRBV28 and TRBJ1-6, with D hard to call. Trimming pared 7 bases from V and 7 bases from J, leaving 11 bases between. The CDR3 spans 13 residues. Germline V CDR1 and CDR2: MDHEN, SYDVKM.

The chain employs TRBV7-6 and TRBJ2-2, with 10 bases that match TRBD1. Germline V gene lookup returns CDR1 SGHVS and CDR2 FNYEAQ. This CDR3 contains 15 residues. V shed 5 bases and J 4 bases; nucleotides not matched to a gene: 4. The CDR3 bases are TGTGCCAGCAGCCCTCGGACAGGGGGCACCGGGGAGCTGTTTTTT. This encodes CASSPRTGGTGELFF.

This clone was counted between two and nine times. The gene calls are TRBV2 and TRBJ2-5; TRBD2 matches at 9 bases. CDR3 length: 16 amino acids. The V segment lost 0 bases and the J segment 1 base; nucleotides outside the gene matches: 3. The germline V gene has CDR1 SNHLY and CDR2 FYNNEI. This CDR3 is CASSEALSGGQETQYF. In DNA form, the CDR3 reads TGTGCCAGCAGTGAAGCGCTTAGCGGGGGCCAAGAGACCCAGTACTTC.

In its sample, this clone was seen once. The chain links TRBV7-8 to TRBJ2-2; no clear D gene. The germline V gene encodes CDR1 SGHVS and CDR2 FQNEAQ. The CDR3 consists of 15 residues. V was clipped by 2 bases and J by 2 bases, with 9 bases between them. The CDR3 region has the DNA TGTGCCAGCAGCTTATCAAACTCTAACACCGGGGAGCTGTTTTTT. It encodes CASSLSNSNTGELFF.

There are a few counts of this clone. For the CDR3, the DNA is TGCGCCAGCAGCCAAGTTGGAAGTAGCGGAGCTAGCACAGATACGCAGTATTTT. The encoded protein is CASSQVGSSGASTDTQYF. The chain couples TRBV4-1 to TRBJ2-3; D possibly corresponds to TRBD2 (6 bases). V lost 1 base, J lost 0 bases, and 17 bases lay in between. Germline loops: CDR1 MGHRA, CDR2 YSYEKL. This CDR3 region has 18 residues.

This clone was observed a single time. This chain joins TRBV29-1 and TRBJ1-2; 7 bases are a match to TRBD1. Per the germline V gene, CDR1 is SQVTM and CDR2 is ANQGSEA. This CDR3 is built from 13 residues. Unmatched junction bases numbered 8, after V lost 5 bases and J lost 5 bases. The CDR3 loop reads CSVPDRALYGYTF. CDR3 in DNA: TGCAGCGTTCCCGACAGGGCACTATATGGCTACACCTTC. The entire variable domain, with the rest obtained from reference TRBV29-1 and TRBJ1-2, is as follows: SAVISQKPSRDICQRGTSLTIQCQVDSQVTMMFWYRQQPGQSLTLIATANQGSEATYESGFVIDKFPISRPNLTFSTLTVSNMSPEDSSIYLCSVPDRALYGYTFGSGTRLTVV.

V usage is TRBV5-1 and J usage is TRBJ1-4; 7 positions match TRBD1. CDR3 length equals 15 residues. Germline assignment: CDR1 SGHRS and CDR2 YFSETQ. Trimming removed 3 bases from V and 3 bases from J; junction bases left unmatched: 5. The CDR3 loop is CASSSSGTANEKLFF. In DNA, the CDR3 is TGCGCCAGCAGCTCCTCCGGGACAGCTAATGAAAAACTGTTTTTT.

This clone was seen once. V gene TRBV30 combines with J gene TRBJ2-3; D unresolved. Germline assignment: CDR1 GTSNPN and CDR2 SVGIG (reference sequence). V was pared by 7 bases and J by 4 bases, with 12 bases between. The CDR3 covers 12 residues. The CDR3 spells CAFSSSADTQYF. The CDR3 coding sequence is TGTGCCTTTTCGTCCTCTGCAGATACGCAGTATTTT.